This T cell receptor beta chain appears in the sequencing data of a study of shared clonotypes between healthy human individuals. Only in-frame clones appear in the TCRdb table, and some are missing; sequencing was by immunoSEQ multiplex PCR. The sample includes about 2.1 million clones, more than 85% seen only once; the top ten take more than 1.5%. This clone came up once. This CDR3 contains 17 residues. The germline V gene encodes CDR1 WNHNN and CDR2 SYGVQD (reference sequence). V lost 7 bases to trimming and J lost 2 bases; unmatched junction nucleotides: 9. Naive CD8 cells comprised CD45RO-negative, CCR7-positively selected cells, excluding terminally differentiated effector memory CD45RA+ cells.

The sequenced sample was naive CD8+ T cells from PBMCs. The chain employs TRBV10-1 and TRBJ2-5, with TRBD2 matching 14 bases. The origin of this receptor is a man between 18 and 35 years old in good health. Some clones in this sample may be carry-over from other donors' samples. In DNA form, the CDR3 reads TGCGCCAGCACCTTGGGACTAGCGGGAGATACACAAGAGACCCAGTACTTC. Translation gives CASTLGLAGDTQETQYF.